A selection of T cell receptor beta chains follows, all from one sample in a study of shared clonotypes between healthy human individuals. TCRdb's copy holds only in-frame clones and misses some; the assay was immunoSEQ multiplex PCR. The sample includes 470,000 or so clones, roughly 80% of them seen just once. Sequenced input: PBMCs. The receptor set was obtained from a woman in her thirties or forties in good health. Some clones in this sample may be carry-over from other donors' samples. CDR3s include the opening cysteine and the closing phenylalanine or tryptophan. The order of the fields is J gene, D gene, V gene, clone size, CDR3 DNA, CDR3 protein. D genes are given only for firm matches. Clone size, where shown, is once, few, many, or a class for clones that have expanded.

TRBJ1-3 . TRBV28 . TGTGCCAGCAGAAAAGGGGTCTACTCTGGAAACACCATATATTTT CASRKGVYSGNTIYF
TRBJ2-5 TRBD2 TRBV9 many TGTGCCAGCAGCGTAGGGGTAGCGGGAGGTTTGGAGACCCAGTACTTC CASSVGVAGGLETQYF
TRBJ2-1 TRBD2 TRBV29-1 . TGCAGCGCCGTAATTAGCGGGAGGGCCGGTGAGCAGTTCTTC CSAVISGRAGEQFF
TRBJ1-4 . TRBV11-2 . TGTGCCAGCAGCTTGCAGACCGCAACTAATGAAAAACTGTTTTTT CASSLQTATNEKLFF
TRBJ2-1 TRBD1 TRBV9 . TGTGCCAGCAGCGTATCGACAGGGTACAATGAGCAGTTCTTC CASSVSTGYNEQFF
TRBJ2-3 . TRBV5-1 few TGCGCCAGCAGCTTGGACGGAGCTAGCACAGATACGCAGTATTTT CASSLDGASTDTQYF
TRBJ1-4 TRBD1 TRBV18 . TGTGCCAGCTCATCCCGGCAGGGGGAAGAAAAACTGTTTTTT CASSSRQGEEKLFF
TRBJ2-1 TRBD2 TRBV11-3 . TGTGCCAGCAGCGCGGGACTAGCGTACGGTAATGAGCAGTTCTTC CASSAGLAYGNEQFF
TRBJ2-1 TRBD2 TRBV28 . TGTGCCAGCAGGGGACTAGCGGGAGGGTTCTACAATGAGCAGTTCTTC CASRGLAGGFYNEQFF
TRBJ2-2 TRBD2 TRBV6-4 . TGTGCCAGCAGTGACGGGACTAGCGGGACCTTAGGGGCGAACACCGGGGAGCTGTTTTTT CASSDGTSGTLGANTGELFF
TRBJ2-7 . TRBV25-1 many TGTGCCAGCGGAGGAGACCGGGACGCCTACGAGCAGTACTTC CASGGDRDAYEQYF
TRBJ2-2 . TRBV28 . TGTGCCAGCATCCCCACCCCGACTGGAAACACCGGGGAGCTGTTTTTT CASIPTPTGNTGELFF
TRBJ2-7 TRBD1 TRBV7-9 . TGTGCCAGCAGCTTAAGGCGGCAGGGGGCTGGTGAGCAGTACTTC CASSLRRQGAGEQYF
TRBJ2-7 . TRBV4-2 . TGTGCCAGCAGCCAAGGCAGCGCAGGGGTGGGCTACGAGCAGTACTTC CASSQGSAGVGYEQYF
TRBJ2-4 . TRBV28 once TGTGCCAGCAGCTCTGGGACGGGAAGGAACATTCAGTACTTC CASSSGTGRNIQYF
TRBJ1-2 . TRBV28 . TGTGCCAGTGGACAGAGTTATGGCTACACCTTC CASGQSYGYTF
TRBJ2-1 TRBD2 TRBV10-2 . TGCGCCAGCAGTGGACTAGCGGGAGAGTCCTACAATGAGCAGTTCTTC CASSGLAGESYNEQFF
TRBJ2-2 . TRBV6-1 few TGTGCCAACTCTAGGAAAGGCACCGGGGAGCTGTTTTTT CANSRKGTGELFF
TRBJ1-5 TRBD1 TRBV18 . TGTGCCAGCTCACCACCTGGGACAGGGCTCGGTCAGCCCCAGCATTTT CASSPPGTGLGQPQHF
TRBJ1-4 . TRBV6-5 . TGTGCCAGCAGTTCCGGCGGCAGGGGAAGTGAAAAACTGTTTTTT CASSSGGRGSEKLFF
TRBJ1-2 . TRBV28 . TGCGCCACGCCCTCGAATCAGCCAGACACGGGTGGCTACACCTTC CATPSNQPDTGGYTF
TRBJ2-7 . TRBV7-8 few TGTGCCAGCAGCCCCGTAACAGGGTTTCCTAACGAGCAGTACTTC CASSPVTGFPNEQYF
TRBJ1-2 . TRBV9 . TGTGCCAGCAGCGCGAGTTGGGGCTACACCTTC CASSASWGYTF
TRBJ1-3 . TRBV28 once TGTGCCAGCAGTTTATTCCGGTTTAGAAACACCATATATTTT CASSLFRFRNTIYF
TRBJ1-1 . TRBV11-2 . TGTGCCAGCAGCTCACCCCTCGGTCGAGGGTTCACTGAAGCTTTCTTT CASSSPLGRGFTEAFF
TRBJ2-7 . TRBV11-1 . TGTGCCAGCAGCTTAGAGACCGCACGGGAGCAGTACTTC CASSLETAREQYF
TRBJ1-1 TRBD1 TRBV7-8 . TGTGCCAGCAGCTTAGGGGGACAGGGAAAGACTGAAGCTTTCTTT CASSLGGQGKTEAFF
TRBJ1-1 . TRBV7-2 . TGTGCCAGCAGCCCATCGCGGTGGGGGGCGCAATACACTGAAGCTTTCTTT CASSPSRWGAQYTEAFF
TRBJ2-3 . TRBV10-3 few TGTGCCATCGAAACAGAGGGGACAGATACGCAGTATTTT CAIETEGTDTQYF
TRBJ2-7 . TRBV2 . TGTGCCAGCAGTGAAGGAAGGTTGGACTCCTACGAGCAGTACTTC CASSEGRLDSYEQYF
TRBJ2-7 . TRBV29-1 . TGCAGCGTTGAAGATAGGGGTGTCGGACTTTCCTTC CSVEDRGVGLSF
TRBJ1-1 . TRBV2 once TGTGCCAGTAGTGTTTCTACAAACACTGAAGCTTTCTTT CASSVSTNTEAFF
TRBJ2-7 TRBD1 TRBV7-9 . TGTGCCAGCAGCTCGGACAGGTGGTCCTACGAGCAGTACTTC CASSSDRWSYEQYF
TRBJ2-7 TRBD2 TRBV6-1 . TGTGCCAGCAGTGAAGCTGGGACTAGCGCCTACGAGCAGTACTTC CASSEAGTSAYEQYF
TRBJ2-2 TRBD2 TRBV11-3 . TGTGCCAGCTCAGCGGGGGGACTAGCGGGATTCACCGGGGAGCTGTTTTTT CASSAGGLAGFTGELFF
TRBJ1-1 . TRBV6-4 . TGTGCCAGCAGCCGGGACCATACCAAGAACACTGAAGCTTTCTTT CASSRDHTKNTEAFF
TRBJ1-2 . TRBV7-9 . TGTGCCAGCAGATCGGACGGGGGTCCTACCTCCTTC CASRSDGGPTSF